These T cell receptor beta chains were read from a single sample in a study of Ad26.COV2.S vaccination and SARS-CoV-2 variants. Assay used: immunoSEQ multiplex PCR; TCRdb lists only in-frame clones, some missing. This table holds 200,000 to 300,000 clones, 70% to 90% found once. The sample here was peripheral blood, taken in a trial of Ad26.COV2.S vaccine versus placebo. The receptors come from a person between 18 and 59 years old who received the Ad26.COV2.S COVID-19 vaccine or a placebo. The CDR3 runs from the conserved cysteine through the conserved F or W. Fields, in order: J gene, D gene, V gene, CDR3 protein. A D gene is named only where the DNA matches it firmly.

>TRBJ2-3|NA|TRBV28
CASRGSGTDTQYF
>TRBJ2-3|TRBD2|TRBV6-2/TRBV6-3
CASSDSGTNTDTQYF
>TRBJ1-2|NA|TRBV6-4
CASSDVGKLGSYTF
>TRBJ1-2|NA|TRBV6-1
CASSAPLLTGTANYGYTF
>TRBJ1-1|TRBD1|TRBV6-5
CASSIGQEADTEAFF
>TRBJ2-1|TRBD2|TRBV10-3
CAISSGNYNEQFF
>TRBJ2-4|NA|TRBV7-2
CASSSRGQAKNIQYF
>TRBJ2-3|NA|TRBV3-1/TRBV3-2
CASSPRRGTQYF
>TRBJ2-7|NA|TRBV7-2
CASSSLGANYEQYF
>TRBJ2-7|NA|TRBV28
CASNGGGGSREQYF
>TRBJ2-7|NA|TRBV20-1
CSARGQVEQYF
>TRBJ2-5|NA|TRBV7-2
CASSPNRETQYF
>TRBJ2-3|NA|TRBV27
CASSSIDGVTDTQYF
>TRBJ1-5|TRBD1|TRBV19
CASSIGQGGQPQHF
>TRBJ2-1|NA|TRBV28
CASSRLGLEQFF
>TRBJ2-1|NA|TRBV29-1
CSVRAISPNEQFF